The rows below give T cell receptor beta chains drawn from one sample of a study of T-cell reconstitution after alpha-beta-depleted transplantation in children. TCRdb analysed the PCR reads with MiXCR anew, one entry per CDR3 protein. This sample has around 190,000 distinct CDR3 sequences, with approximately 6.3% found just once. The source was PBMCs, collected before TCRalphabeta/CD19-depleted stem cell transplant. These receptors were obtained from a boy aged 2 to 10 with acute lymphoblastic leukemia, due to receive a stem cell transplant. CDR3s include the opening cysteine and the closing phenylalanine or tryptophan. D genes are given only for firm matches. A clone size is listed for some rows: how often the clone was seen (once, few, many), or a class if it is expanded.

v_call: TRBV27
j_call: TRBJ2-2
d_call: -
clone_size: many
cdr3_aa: CASSPRRNTGELFF
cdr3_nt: TGTGCCAGCAGTCCCCGACGGAACACCGGGGAGCTGTTTTTT

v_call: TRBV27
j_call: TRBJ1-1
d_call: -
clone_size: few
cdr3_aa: CASSFGWGSGTEAFF
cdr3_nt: TGTGCCAGCAGTTTCGGTTGGGGAAGCGGTACTGAAGCTTTCTTT

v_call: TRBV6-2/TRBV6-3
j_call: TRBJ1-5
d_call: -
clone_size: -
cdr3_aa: CASSGEDLQPQHF
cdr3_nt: TGTGCCAGCAGTGGGGAGGACCTTCAGCCCCAGCATTTT

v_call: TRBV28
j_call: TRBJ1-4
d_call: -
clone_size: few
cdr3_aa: CASGGAGLGEKLFF
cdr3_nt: TGTGCCAGCGGCGGGGCAGGGCTCGGCGAAAAACTGTTTTTT

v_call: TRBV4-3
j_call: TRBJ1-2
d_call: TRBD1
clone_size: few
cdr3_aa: CASSQDRTGYDYGYTF
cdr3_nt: TGCGCCAGCAGCCAAGACCGGACAGGGTATGACTATGGCTACACCTTC

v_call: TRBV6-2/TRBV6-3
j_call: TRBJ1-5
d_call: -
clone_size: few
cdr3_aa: CASSITHPGRYSNQPQHF
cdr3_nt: TGTGCCAGCAGTATCACACATCCGGGACGGTATAGCAATCAGCCCCAGCATTTT

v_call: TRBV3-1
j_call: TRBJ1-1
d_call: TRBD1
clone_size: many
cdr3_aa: CASSHDRGHAFF
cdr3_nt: TGTGCCAGCAGCCACGACAGGGGACATGCTTTCTTT

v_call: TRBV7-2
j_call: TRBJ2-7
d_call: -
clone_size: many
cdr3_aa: CASSLSGGYEQYF
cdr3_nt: TGTGCCAGCAGCTTATCCGGGGGCTACGAGCAGTACTTC

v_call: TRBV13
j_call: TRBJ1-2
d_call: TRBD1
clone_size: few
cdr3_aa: CASRRRGGENYGYTF
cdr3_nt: TGTGCCAGCAGACGTAGAGGGGGCGAAAACTATGGCTACACCTTC

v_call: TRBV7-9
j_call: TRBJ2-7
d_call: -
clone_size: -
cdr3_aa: CASSHRDGPYEQYF
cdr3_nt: TGTGCCAGCAGCCACCGGGACGGACCCTACGAGCAGTACTTC

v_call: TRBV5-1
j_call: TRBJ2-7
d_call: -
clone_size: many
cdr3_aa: CASSLTGLTYEQYF
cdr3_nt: TGCGCCAGCAGCTTGACGGGTCTCACGTACGAGCAGTACTTC

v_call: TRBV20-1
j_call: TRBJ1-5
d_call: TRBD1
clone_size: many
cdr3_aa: CSASGTGGVQPQHF
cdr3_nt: TGCAGTGCTTCCGGGACAGGGGGCGTACAGCCCCAGCATTTT

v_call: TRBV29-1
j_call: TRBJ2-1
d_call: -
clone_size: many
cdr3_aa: CSVVGGNEQFF
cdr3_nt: TGCAGCGTTGTGGGTGGGAATGAGCAGTTCTTC

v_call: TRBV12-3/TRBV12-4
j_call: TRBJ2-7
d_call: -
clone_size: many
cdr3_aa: CASSRPGLDDEQYF
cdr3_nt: TGTGCCAGCAGTCGACCGGGGCTGGACGACGAGCAGTACTTC

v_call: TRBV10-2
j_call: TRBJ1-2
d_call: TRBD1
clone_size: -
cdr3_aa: CASTPETGGYYGYTF
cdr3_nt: TGCGCCAGTACACCTGAGACAGGGGGCTACTATGGCTACACCTTC

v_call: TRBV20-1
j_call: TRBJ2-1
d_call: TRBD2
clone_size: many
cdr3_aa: CSARDRQGLAVYSSYNEQFF
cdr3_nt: TGCAGTGCTAGAGATCGTCAGGGCCTAGCGGTCTATAGCTCCTACAATGAGCAGTTCTTC

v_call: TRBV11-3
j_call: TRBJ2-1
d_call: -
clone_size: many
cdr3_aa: CASSTIAFEQFF
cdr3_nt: TGTGCCAGCAGCACTATAGCTTTCGAGCAGTTCTTC

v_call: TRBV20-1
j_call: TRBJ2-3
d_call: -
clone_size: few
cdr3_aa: CSATIRGAVTDTQYF
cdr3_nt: TGCAGTGCTACTATCCGGGGGGCCGTTACAGATACGCAGTATTTT

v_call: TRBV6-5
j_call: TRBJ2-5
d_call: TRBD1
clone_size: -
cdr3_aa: CASSYNSQGVGETQYF
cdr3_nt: TGTGCCAGCAGTTATAATTCGCAGGGGGTAGGAGAGACCCAGTACTTC

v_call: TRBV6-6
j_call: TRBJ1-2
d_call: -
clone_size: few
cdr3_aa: CASSRDYPNGYTF
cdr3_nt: TGTGCCAGCAGCCGTGACTATCCCAATGGCTACACCTTC

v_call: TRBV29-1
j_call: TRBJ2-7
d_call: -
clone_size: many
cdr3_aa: CSAQGTSYEQYF
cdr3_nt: TGCAGCGCACAGGGGACTTCATACGAGCAGTACTTC

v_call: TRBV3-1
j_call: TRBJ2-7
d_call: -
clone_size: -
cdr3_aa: CASSQEFGVNHEQYF
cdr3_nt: TGTGCCAGCAGCCAAGAATTTGGGGTGAATCACGAGCAGTACTTC

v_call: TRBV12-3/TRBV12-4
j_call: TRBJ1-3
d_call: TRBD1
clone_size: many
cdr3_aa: CASSFSGGDRVAGNTIYF
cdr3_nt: TGTGCCAGCAGTTTTTCGGGCGGGGACAGGGTTGCTGGAAACACCATATATTTT

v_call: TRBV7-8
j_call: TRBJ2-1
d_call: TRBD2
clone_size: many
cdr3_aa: CASSTTSGTEQFF
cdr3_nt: TGTGCCAGCAGCACTACTAGCGGGACTGAGCAGTTCTTC

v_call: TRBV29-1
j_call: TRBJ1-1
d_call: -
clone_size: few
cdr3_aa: CSVEPRGHRNTEAFF
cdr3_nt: TGCAGCGTTGAGCCCCGTGGACACCGGAACACTGAAGCTTTCTTT

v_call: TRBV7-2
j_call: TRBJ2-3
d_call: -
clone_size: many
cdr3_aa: CASSLEGPYDTQYF
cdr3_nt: TGTGCCAGCAGCTTAGAGGGACCCTACGATACGCAGTATTTT

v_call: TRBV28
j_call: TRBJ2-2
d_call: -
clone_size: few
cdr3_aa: CASSSVGRTNTGELFF
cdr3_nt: TGTGCCAGCAGCAGCGTGGGGAGGACGAACACCGGGGAGCTGTTTTTT

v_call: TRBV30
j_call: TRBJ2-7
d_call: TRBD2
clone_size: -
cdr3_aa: CAWSAPGLAGSYEQYF
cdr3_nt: TGTGCCTGGAGTGCCCCCGGACTAGCGGGAAGCTACGAGCAGTACTTC

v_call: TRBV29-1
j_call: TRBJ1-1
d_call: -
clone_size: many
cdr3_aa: CSVDFGGPGYTEAFF
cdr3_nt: TGCAGCGTTGATTTCGGGGGGCCAGGATACACTGAAGCTTTCTTT

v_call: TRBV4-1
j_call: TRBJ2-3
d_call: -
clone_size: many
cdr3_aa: CASSQGEGDTQYF
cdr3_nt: TGCGCCAGCAGCCAAGGAGAGGGGGATACGCAGTATTTT

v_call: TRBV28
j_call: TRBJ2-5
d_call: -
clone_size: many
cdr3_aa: CATQGVRETQYF
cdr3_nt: TGTGCCACACAAGGGGTTCGCGAGACCCAGTACTTC

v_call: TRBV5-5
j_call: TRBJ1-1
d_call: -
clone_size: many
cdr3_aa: CASSLEGNTEAFF
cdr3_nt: TGTGCCAGCAGCTTGGAGGGGAACACTGAAGCTTTCTTT

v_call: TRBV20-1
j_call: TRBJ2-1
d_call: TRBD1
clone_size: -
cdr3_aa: CSARGGQGPYNEQFF
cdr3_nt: TGCAGTGCTAGAGGCGGACAGGGCCCCTACAATGAGCAGTTCTTC

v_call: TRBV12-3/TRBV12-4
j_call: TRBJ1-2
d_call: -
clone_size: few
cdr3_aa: CASNPEGYYGYTF
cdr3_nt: TGTGCCAGCAACCCCGAGGGGTACTATGGCTACACCTTC

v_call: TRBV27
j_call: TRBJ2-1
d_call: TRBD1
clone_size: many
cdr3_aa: CASSLAGQGDNEQFF
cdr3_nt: TGTGCCAGCAGTTTAGCCGGACAGGGTGACAATGAGCAGTTCTTC

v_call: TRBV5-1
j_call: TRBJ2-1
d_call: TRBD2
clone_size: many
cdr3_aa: CASSSLREGNSYNEQFF
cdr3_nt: TGCGCCAGCAGCTCACTCCGGGAGGGCAACTCCTACAATGAGCAGTTCTTC

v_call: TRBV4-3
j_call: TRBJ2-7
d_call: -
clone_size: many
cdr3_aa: CASSQEGVGGSYEQYF
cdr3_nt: TGCGCCAGCAGCCAAGAAGGAGTCGGCGGGTCCTACGAGCAGTACTTC

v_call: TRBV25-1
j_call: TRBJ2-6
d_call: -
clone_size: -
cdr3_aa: CASSDAGTSFSGANVLTF
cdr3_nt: TGTGCCAGCAGTGATGCCGGGACATCCTTTTCTGGGGCCAACGTCCTGACTTTC

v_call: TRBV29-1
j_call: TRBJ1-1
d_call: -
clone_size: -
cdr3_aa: CSVEDWARGMNTEAFF
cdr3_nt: TGCAGCGTTGAAGATTGGGCCCGAGGCATGAACACTGAAGCTTTCTTT

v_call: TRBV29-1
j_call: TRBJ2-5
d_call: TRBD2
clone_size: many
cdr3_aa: CSVEDLAGRAQYF
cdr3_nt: TGCAGCGTTGAAGATCTGGCAGGGAGGGCCCAGTACTTC

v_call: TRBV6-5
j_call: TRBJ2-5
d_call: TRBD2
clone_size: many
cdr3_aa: CASSYALGGREGERPVYF
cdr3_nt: TGTGCCAGCAGTTACGCCCTCGGGGGGAGGGAGGGCGAGAGACCAGTCTACTTC

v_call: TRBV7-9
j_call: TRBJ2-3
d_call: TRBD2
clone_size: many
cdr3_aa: CASSLGGRTQYF
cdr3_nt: TGTGCCAGCAGCTTAGGCGGGAGGACGCAGTATTTT

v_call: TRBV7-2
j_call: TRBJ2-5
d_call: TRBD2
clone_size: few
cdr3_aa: CASSLIPPSGKETQYF
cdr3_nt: TGTGCCAGCAGCTTAATCCCTCCCAGCGGGAAAGAGACCCAGTACTTC

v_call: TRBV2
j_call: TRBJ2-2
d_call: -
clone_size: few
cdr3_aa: CASSEGRDTGELFF
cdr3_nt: TGTGCCAGCAGTGAGGGAAGAGACACCGGGGAGCTGTTTTTT

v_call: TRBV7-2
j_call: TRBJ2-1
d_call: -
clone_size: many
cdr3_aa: CASSSFRAGKNEQFF
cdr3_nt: TGTGCCAGCAGCAGTTTCAGGGCAGGGAAAAATGAGCAGTTCTTC

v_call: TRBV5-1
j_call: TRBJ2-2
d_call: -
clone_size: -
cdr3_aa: CASSGTRTGELFF
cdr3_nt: TGCGCCAGCAGCGGGACGAGAACCGGGGAGCTGTTTTTT

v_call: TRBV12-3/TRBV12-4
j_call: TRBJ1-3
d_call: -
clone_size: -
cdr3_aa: CASSLPVRRNTIYF
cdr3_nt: TGTGCCAGCAGCCTCCCGGTCAGGAGAAACACCATATATTTT

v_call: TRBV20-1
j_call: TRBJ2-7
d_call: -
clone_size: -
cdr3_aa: CSARDGRLSSYEQYF
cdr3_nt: TGCAGTGCTAGAGACGGACGGCTTAGCTCCTACGAGCAGTACTTC

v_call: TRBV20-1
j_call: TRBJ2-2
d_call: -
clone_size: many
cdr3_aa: CSARGRKGNGELFF
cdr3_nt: TGCAGTGCTAGAGGCCGGAAGGGAAACGGGGAGCTGTTTTTT

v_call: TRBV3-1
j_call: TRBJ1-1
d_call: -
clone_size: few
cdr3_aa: CASSQVSTMNTEAFF
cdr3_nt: TGTGCCAGCAGCCAAGTATCCACCATGAACACTGAAGCTTTCTTT

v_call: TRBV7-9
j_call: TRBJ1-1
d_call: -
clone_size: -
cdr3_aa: CASSPTGPDPEAFF
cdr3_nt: TGTGCCAGCAGCCCGACAGGCCCCGACCCTGAAGCTTTCTTT

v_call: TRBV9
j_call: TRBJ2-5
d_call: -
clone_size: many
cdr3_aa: CASSVGVRKETQYF
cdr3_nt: TGTGCCAGCAGCGTAGGAGTCCGAAAAGAGACCCAGTACTTC

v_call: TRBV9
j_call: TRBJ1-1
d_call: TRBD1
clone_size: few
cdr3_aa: CASSVMTGPPMNTEAFF
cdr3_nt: TGTGCCAGCAGCGTAATGACAGGGCCCCCAATGAACACTGAAGCTTTCTTT

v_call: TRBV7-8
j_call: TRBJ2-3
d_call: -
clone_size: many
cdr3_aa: CASSPRENVPDTQYF
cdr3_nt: TGTGCCAGCAGCCCCAGGGAAAATGTCCCAGATACGCAGTATTTT

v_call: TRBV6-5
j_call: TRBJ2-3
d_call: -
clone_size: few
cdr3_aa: CASSYSSLATDTQYF
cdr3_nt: TGTGCCAGCAGTTACTCGAGCCTTGCCACAGATACGCAGTATTTT

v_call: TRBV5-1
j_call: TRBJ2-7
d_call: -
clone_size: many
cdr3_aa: CASRRGTAAYEQYF
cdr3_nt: TGCGCCAGCAGGAGAGGGACCGCGGCTTACGAGCAGTACTTC

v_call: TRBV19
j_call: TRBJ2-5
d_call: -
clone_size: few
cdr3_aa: CASSIWGETQYF
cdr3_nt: TGTGCCAGTAGTATCTGGGGTGAGACCCAGTACTTC

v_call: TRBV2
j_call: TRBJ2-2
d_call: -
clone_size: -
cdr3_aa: CASTWTQNTGELFF
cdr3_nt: TGTGCCAGCACCTGGACTCAGAACACCGGGGAGCTGTTTTTT